This TCR beta chain was documented in a study of post-analysis software for immune sequencing data. Study results and limitations: Elevated frequency relative to controls characterized roughly five TRBV segments in patients, TRBV5-6, TRBV5-1 and TRBV20-1 among them.

Trimming at V came to 4 bases and at J to 7 bases, leaving 6 bases not matched to a gene. The CDR3 loop spans 14 amino acids. Germline CDR1 and CDR2: SGHRS and YFSETQ. The TCR beta cDNA libraries contained unique molecular identifiers. One entry per CDR3 protein results from TCRdb running MiXCR on the PCR reads. The sample holds some 690,000 distinct CDR3 sequences, approximately 60% seen once. Points on this clonotype: As yet, its antigen is unknown.

The chain combines TRBV5-1 with TRBJ2-1, with 9 positions matching TRBD1. This clonotype originated in a girl aged 2-9 years with multiple sclerosis. Sequencing used blood. In DNA, the CDR3 is TGCGCCAGCAGCCTCCGGACAGGGGTGAATGAGCAGTTCTTC. This sequence encodes CASSLRTGVNEQFF.